Listed here are 14 T cell receptor beta chains from one sample, sequenced in a study of blood T cell repertoires in COVID-19. Libraries were prepared by immunoSEQ multiplex PCR; TCRdb keeps only in-frame clonotypes and omits some of them. The repertoire holds some 230,000 clones, with around 86% as singletons. The specimen sequenced was peripheral blood. These receptors were obtained from a man under 40 who had recovered from COVID-19.

The table lists this clone with a count of one. The rearrangement uses TRBV2 and TRBJ2-7; D might be TRBD2 (5 bases). V was pared by 6 bases and J by 6 bases, with 15 bases between. This CDR3 is 13 amino acids long. In germline, CDR1 is SNHLY, CDR2 FYNNEI. For the CDR3, the DNA is TGTGCCAGCAGACTGGACTCCCGGGGCGAGCAGTACTTC. It is translated as CASRLDSRGEQYF.

This rearrangement joins TRBV10-2 to TRBJ1-1; D unresolved. Germline CDR1 reads WSHSY; CDR2 reads SAAADI. The CDR3 contains 11 residues. V was trimmed by 3 bases and J by 7 bases, leaving 6 bases between them. CDR3 in DNA: TGCGCCAGCAGTGAACAGAATGAAGCTTTCTTT. Translated: CASSEQNEAFF.

The chain combines TRBV6-1 with TRBJ1-5; tentative D call: TRBD1 (5 bases). The length of the CDR3 is 15 residues. Trimming shortened V by 2 bases and J by 4 bases, and 12 bases separated the two germline ends. The germline gives CDR1 MNHNS, CDR2 SASEGT. The CDR3 DNA reads TGTGCCAGCAGTGAATCCGGGACTGAGAATCAGCCCCAGCATTTT. Its protein is CASSESGTENQPQHF.

V gene TRBV2 combines with J gene TRBJ1-4; D might be TRBD1 (5 bases). This CDR3 region has 11 residues. Per germline, CDR1 SNHLY and CDR2 FYNNEI. Deletions cut 6 bases from V and 6 bases from J, with 5 bases between. The CDR3 here is CASRTDEKLFF. CDR3 sequence (DNA): TGTGCCAGCAGGACAGATGAAAAACTGTTTTTT.

V and J are TRBV5-1 and TRBJ1-2; 7 bases align to TRBD1. The CDR3 contains 11 residues. CDR1 SGHRS and CDR2 YFSETQ come from the germline V gene. J was trimmed by 8 bases and V by 5 bases; bases with no gene match: 3. The CDR3 nucleotides are TGCGCCAGCAGACAGGACAGGGGCTACACCTTC. This gives the protein CASRQDRGYTF.

The chain uses TRBV5-1 and TRBJ2-5; a possible D gene is TRBD2 (6 bases). This CDR3 contains 15 residues. The germline gives CDR1 SGHRS, CDR2 YFSETQ. With 4 bases removed from V and 0 bases from J, the gap between germline ends came to 13 bases. In DNA form, the CDR3 reads TGCGCCAGCAGCGGGGGAGGACGGAACCAAGAGACCCAGTACTTC. Amino acid sequence: CASSGGGRNQETQYF.

This chain links TRBV4-2 with TRBJ1-2; D is unclear. CDR3 length: 15 residues. The germline V and J ends were trimmed by 0 bases and 3 bases, with 11 bases remaining between them. Germline CDR1 LGHNA, CDR2 YNFKEQ. The CDR3 DNA sequence: TGTGCCAGCAGCCAAGATGAGGTTTCCCACTATGGCTACACCTTC. Translating gives CASSQDEVSHYGYTF.

This chain uses TRBV6-5 with TRBJ2-7, with D tentatively TRBD2 (5 bases). The CDR3 covers 15 residues. Germline V gene sequence: CDR1 MNHEY, CDR2 SVGAGI. V shed 6 bases and J shed 7 bases, with 22 bases lying between them. The CDR3 spells CASSRSDSGVGEQYF. DNA of the CDR3: TGTGCCAGCAGCCGGTCGGACTCCGGGGTCGGAGAGCAGTACTTC.

The CDR3 bases are TGTGCCAGCAGCCCACGAGCTAACTATGGCTACACCTTC. It specifies CASSPRANYGYTF. The V call is TRBV7-9, the J call TRBJ1-2; no definite D call. V shed 5 bases and J shed 0 bases, with 7 bases lying between them. CDR3 length: 13 amino acids. CDR1 is SEHNR and CDR2 is FQNEAQ in the germline V gene (reference sequence).

V is TRBV25-1 and J is TRBJ2-3, with unresolved D. Deletions cut 5 bases from V and 2 bases from J, with 5 bases between. The CDR3 runs to 12 residues. In germline, CDR1 is MGHDK, CDR2 SYGVNS. Here the CDR3 reads CASSTATDTQYF. CDR3 bases: TGTGCCAGCAGTACAGCCACAGATACGCAGTATTTT. The whole variable domain, filled in from reference TRBV25-1 and TRBJ2-3, reads EADIYQTPRYLVIGTGKKITLECSQTMGHDKMYWYQQDPGMELHLIHYSYGVNSTEKGDLSSESTVSRIRTEHFPLTLESARPSHTSQYLCASSTATDTQYFGPGTRLTVL.

The V and J genes are TRBV4-2 and TRBJ2-7, with D maybe TRBD2 (5 bases). Germline V lookup: CDR1 LGHNA, CDR2 YNFKEQ. V was shortened by 0 bases and J by 2 bases, with 8 bases between the two germline ends. This CDR3 spans 14 amino acids. The chain's CDR3 is CASSQDPGTYEQYF. CDR3 nucleotide sequence: TGTGCCAGCAGCCAAGATCCGGGGACCTACGAGCAGTACTTC.

This clone has just one count. The rearrangement links TRBV7-9 to TRBJ1-4; D not certain. CDR1 and CDR2 (germline): SEHNR, FQNEAQ (reference sequence). Trimming shortened V by 1 base and J by 5 bases, and 2 bases separated the two germline ends. The CDR3 extends over 12 amino acids. The CDR3, as DNA: TGTGCCAGCAGCTTAGTAAATGAAAAACTGTTTTTT. Amino acid sequence: CASSLVNEKLFF.

This clone has only a few counts. The V call is TRBV6-5, the J call TRBJ1-5, with TRBD1 matching 9 bases. Per germline, CDR1 MNHEY and CDR2 SVGAGI. Trimming at V came to 5 bases and at J to 4 bases, leaving 6 bases not matched to a gene. This CDR3 is 15 amino acids long. The CDR3 DNA follows: TGTGCCAGCAGTACCACCGGGACAGGGAATCAGCCCCAGCATTTT. Protein sequence: CASSTTGTGNQPQHF.

The chain recombines TRBV14 with TRBJ1-4, with 8 bases aligning to TRBD1. The CDR3 length is 13 residues. V dropped 4 bases and J dropped 8; count of bases not matched to a gene: 3. In germline, CDR1 is SGHDN, CDR2 FVKESK. The CDR3 protein is CASSPWTGEKLFF. CDR3 sequence (DNA): TGTGCCAGCAGCCCCTGGACAGGGGAAAAACTGTTTTTT.